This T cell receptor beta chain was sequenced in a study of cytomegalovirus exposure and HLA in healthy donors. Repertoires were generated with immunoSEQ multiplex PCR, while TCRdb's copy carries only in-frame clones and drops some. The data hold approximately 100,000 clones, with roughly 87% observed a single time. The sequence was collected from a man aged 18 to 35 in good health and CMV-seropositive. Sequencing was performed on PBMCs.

The CDR3 is CASSQVVTGIGGYTF. Written as DNA, the CDR3 is TGTGCCAGCAGCCAAGTGGTCACAGGGATTGGAGGCTACACCTTC. The chain recombines TRBV14 with TRBJ1-2; a weak D match, TRBD1 (6 bases). The germline gives CDR1 SGHDN, CDR2 FVKESK. Trimming stripped 1 base from V and 8 bases from J, with 17 bases between. There are 15 residues in the CDR3.